A single T cell receptor beta chain is shown here with its context. The data are from a study of blood T cell repertoires in COVID-19. Study background: Sample material is recorded as cDNA or gDNA derived from T cells, B-cell-depleted T cells, or PBMCs.

The CDR3 covers 15 residues. Trimming removed 6 bases from V and 6 bases from J; junction bases left unmatched: 9. Authors' data handling: How many nucleated cells were present was estimated from reference gene primer amplification. TCRdb keeps only in-frame clones here, not all; method: immunoSEQ multiplex PCR. V, J and clone size were drawn from that table, and D and trimming were deduced from the DNA. Among 180,000 or so clones listed, about 85% were seen once. What was sequenced was peripheral blood. The source of this sequence is a woman older than 75 with acute or convalescent COVID-19. The chain is built from TRBV23-1 and TRBJ2-1; the match to TRBD1 covers 9 bases. TRBV23-1 is an ORF for which the function is uncertain. This chain's CDR3 is CASRIRDRAGNEQFF. CDR3 sequence (DNA): TGCGCCAGCAGGATCCGGGACAGGGCGGGCAATGAGCAGTTCTTC.